This T cell receptor (beta chain) appears in the sequencing data of a study of cytomegalovirus exposure and HLA in healthy donors. The V end was cut by 8 bases, the J end by 1 base, with 11 bases between. Germline V gives CDR1 SEHNR, CDR2 FQNEAQ (reference sequence). There are 13 residues in the CDR3. The PCR ran on 60 Vbeta and 13 Jbeta primers. Libraries were prepared by immunoSEQ multiplex PCR; TCRdb keeps only in-frame clonotypes and omits some of them. The profile covers about 160,000 clones, with 75% to 90% appearing a single time and about 4.5% taken by the ten largest. Sequenced material: PBMCs. The V and J genes are TRBV7-9 and TRBJ1-2; D remains ambiguous. This TCR was sampled from a man in his thirties or forties in good health and CMV-seronegative. In DNA form, the CDR3 reads TGTGCCAGCGAGGCGTACTTTAACTATGGCTACACCTTC. Translated: CASEAYFNYGYTF.